The clone carrying this T cell receptor beta chain has only one observation. The data belong to a study of blood T cell repertoires in COVID-19. About the research overall: The study drew acute and convalescent COVID-19 samples from the United States, Italy and Spain. T cells, B-cell-depleted T cells, or PBMCs supplied cDNA or gDNA.

Germline lookup yields CDR1 LGHDT and CDR2 YNNKEL (reference sequence). The length of the CDR3 is 16 residues. After removal of 5 bases from V and 5 bases from J, the junction contained 14 bases not matched to a gene. Original processing methods: Quantification of nucleated cells was approximated via reference gene primer amplification. Assay: immunoSEQ multiplex PCR; the TCRdb copy retains only in-frame clones and omits some. The D gene and trimming were derived from the DNA, and the V and J assignments and clone size from that table. The data contain roughly 300,000 clones, about 76% of them seen just once; the ten biggest clones take up over 2.5%.

This TCR was recovered from an older woman with active or convalescent COVID-19. The sequenced sample consisted of peripheral blood. The chain has TRBV3-1 (or the pseudogene TRBV3-2) and TRBJ1-2; 7 bases fit TRBD1. The CDR3 sequence: CASSSSPRQGLYGYTF. The CDR3 DNA sequence: TGTGCCAGCAGCTCCAGCCCTAGACAGGGACTTTATGGCTACACCTTC.